This note documents a single T cell receptor beta chain sequence. This entry is derived from a study of blood T cell repertoires in COVID-19. The recovered donors of Cohort 3 showed two negative PCRs, clearance, or symptom resolution. TCRdb's table, derived via immunoSEQ multiplex PCR, lists solely in-frame clones and lacks some. This table holds fewer than 350,000 clones, 70% to 90% found once. Germline V gives CDR1 SNHLY, CDR2 FYNNEI. Trimming took 7 bases from V and 3 from J; bases not matched to a gene: 5. The CDR3 has 13 residues. This chain joins TRBV2 and TRBJ1-2, with 7 positions matching TRBD1. The sample consisted of PBMCs or T cells enriched from blood (not recorded which). The sequence derives from a woman aged 30 to 39 who had recovered from COVID-19. CDR3 residues: CASKPGGDYGYTF. DNA for the CDR3: TGTGCCAGCAAACCAGGGGGAGACTATGGCTACACCTTC.